This section outlines one T cell receptor (beta chain) sequence together with its context. What it binds is not known. These data are taken from a study of T cell responses to AZD1222 COVID-19 vaccine. Background on the study: Whether given at about 4 or about 12 weeks, second doses were pooled. The study's findings and limits: At 160-218 and 743-854, vaccine-associated CD4 TCRs were dominant, and they spanned spike. Donors were chiefly white British, with a greater number of females, and clonal diversity was perhaps underestimated. Only five or six individuals given AZD1222 were seropositive at baseline.

Clones were sequenced by immunoSEQ multiplex PCR, and TCRdb holds only the in-frame ones, with some missing. The sample lists approximately 92,000 clones, 90% to 95% seen once, with less than 8% in the top ten. V was clipped by 8 bases and J by 0 bases, with 13 bases between them. CDR1 and CDR2 (germline): LNHDA, SQIVND (reference sequence). The CDR3 totals 15 residues. This clonotype originated in an adult in good health. The sample here was peripheral blood, taken on day 0 of AZD1222 vaccination. The chain links TRBV19 to TRBJ2-2; D could derive from TRBD1 or TRBD2 (5 bases each). The CDR3 DNA follows: TGTGCCAGTGGCGAGGGGTCTGCGAACACCGGGGAGCTGTTTTTT. This codes for CASGEGSANTGELFF.